The clone carrying this T cell receptor (beta chain) was counted between two and nine times. Antigen unknown. Generation of TCR beta libraries employed quantitative 5'-RACE incorporating molecular barcodes. MiXCR, applied by TCRdb to the 5' RACE reads, yields one record per CDR3 protein. Of 120,000 or so distinct CDR3 sequences in the sample, 12% to 15% were seen once. This entry comes from a study of CD8 T cells in ankylosing spondylitis. Study-wide results and caveats: Reportedly, matched ankylosing spondylitis synovial fluid was significantly enriched for disease-linked clones. Relatively rare in peripheral blood, disease-linked clones were also CD8+. Ankylosing spondylitis blood appeared to be characterized by a TCR beta motif of roughly eight highly homologous variants.

This clonotype was obtained from a female donor with ankylosing spondylitis or in good health (not recorded which). The material sequenced was blood, either unsorted or a sorted T cell fraction (not recorded which).

CDR3 sequence (DNA): TGTGCCAGCAGTGCCCGAGGAACCGGGGAGCTGTTTTTT. Translation gives CASSARGTGELFF. The chain links TRBV12-3 or TRBV12-4 to TRBJ2-2; no reliable D call. CDR3 size: 13 residues. The V gene lost 5 bases and the J gene lost 5 bases, with 9 bases spanning the gap.